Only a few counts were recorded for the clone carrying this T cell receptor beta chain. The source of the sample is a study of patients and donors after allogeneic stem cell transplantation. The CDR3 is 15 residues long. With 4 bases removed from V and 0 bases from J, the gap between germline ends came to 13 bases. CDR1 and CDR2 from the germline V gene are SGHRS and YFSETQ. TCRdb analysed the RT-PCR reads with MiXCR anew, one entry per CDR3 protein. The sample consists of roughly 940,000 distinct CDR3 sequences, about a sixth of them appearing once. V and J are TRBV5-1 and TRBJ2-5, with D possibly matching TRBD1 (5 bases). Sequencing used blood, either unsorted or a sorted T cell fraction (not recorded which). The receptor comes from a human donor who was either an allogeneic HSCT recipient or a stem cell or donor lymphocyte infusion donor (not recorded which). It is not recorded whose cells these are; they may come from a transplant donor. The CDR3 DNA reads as TGCGCCAGCAGCGCCCTCATAGGGGACCAAGAGACCCAGTACTTC. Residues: CASSALIGDQETQYF.